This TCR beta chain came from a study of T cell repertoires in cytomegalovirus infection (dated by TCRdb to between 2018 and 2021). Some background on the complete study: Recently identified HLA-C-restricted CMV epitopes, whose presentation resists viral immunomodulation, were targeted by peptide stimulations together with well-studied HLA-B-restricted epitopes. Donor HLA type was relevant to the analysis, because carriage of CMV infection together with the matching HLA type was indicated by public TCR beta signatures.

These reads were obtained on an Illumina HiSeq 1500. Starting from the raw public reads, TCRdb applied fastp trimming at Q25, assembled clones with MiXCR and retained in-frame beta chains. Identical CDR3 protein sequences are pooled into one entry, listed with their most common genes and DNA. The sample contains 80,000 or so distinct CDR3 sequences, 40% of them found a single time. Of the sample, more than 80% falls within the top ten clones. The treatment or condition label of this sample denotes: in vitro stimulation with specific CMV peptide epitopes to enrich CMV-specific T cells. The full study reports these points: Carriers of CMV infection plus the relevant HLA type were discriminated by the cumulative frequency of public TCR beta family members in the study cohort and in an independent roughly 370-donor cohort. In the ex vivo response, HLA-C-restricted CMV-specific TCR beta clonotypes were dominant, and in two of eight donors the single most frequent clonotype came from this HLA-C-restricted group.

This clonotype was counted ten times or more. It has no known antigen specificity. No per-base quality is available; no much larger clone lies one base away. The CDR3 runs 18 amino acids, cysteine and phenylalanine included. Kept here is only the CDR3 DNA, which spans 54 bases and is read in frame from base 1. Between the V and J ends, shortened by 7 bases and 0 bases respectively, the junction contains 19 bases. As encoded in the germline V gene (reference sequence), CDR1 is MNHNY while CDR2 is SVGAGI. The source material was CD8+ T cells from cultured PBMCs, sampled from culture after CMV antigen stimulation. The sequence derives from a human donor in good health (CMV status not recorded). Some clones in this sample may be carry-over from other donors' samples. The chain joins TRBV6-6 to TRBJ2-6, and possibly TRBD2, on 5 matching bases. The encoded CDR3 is CASTIPGEYGSGANVLTF. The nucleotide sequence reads TGTGCCAGCACCATCCCCGGGGAGTATGGCTCTGGGGCCAACGTCCTGACTTTC.